This TCR beta chain was recovered during a study of CXCR3-negative and CXCR3-positive naive CD8 T cells. The study's findings and limits: Greater hydrophobicity was found in TRB CDR3s of CXCR3-positive naive cells than of CXCR3-negative naive cells.

Comment on this clonotype: Its matching antigen is unknown.

All TRB cDNA libraries came from 5' RACE performed with UMI labels. TCRdb reworked the 5' RACE reads into one entry per CDR3 protein, no DNA. The sample includes under 85,000 distinct CDR3 sequences. The CDR3 consists of 12 residues. Germline assignment: CDR1 LNHNV and CDR2 YYDKDF (reference sequence). The chain recombines TRBV15 with TRBJ2-2. The sequence was collected from a human donor in good health. Some clones in this sample may be carry-over from other donors' samples. The sample comprised naive CXCR3+ CD8+ T cells from blood. Subset noted: CD45RO-CCR7+CD27+CD95- naive CD8+ T cells expressing CXCR3 (TNR3+). This CDR3 is CATSRATGELFF.